This note documents a single TCR beta chain sequence. Its antigen remains unidentified. This specimen comes from a study of OX40 agonist ivuxolimab in advanced cancers. Findings and limits, study-wide: Average numbers of expanded clones were greater in CD8+ T cells than in CD4+. The study observed clonal expansion of CD4+ and CD8+ blood T cells by week 6 at 0.1 to 3.0 mg/kg.

This table comes from immunoSEQ multiplex PCR, and its TCRdb copy is limited to in-frame clones, with some not included. The sample shows some 74,000 clones, over 75% of them seen only once. The germline CDR1 and CDR2 sequences are MDHEN and SYDVKM. The V segment lost 11 bases and the J segment 6 bases; nucleotides outside the gene matches: 8. The CDR3 spans 12 residues. Source: CD4+ or CD8+ T cells sorted from blood, taken in a trial of the OX40 agonist ivuxolimab. This sequence was found in an adult with an advanced solid tumor such as melanoma, head and neck, liver or kidney cancer. The gene calls are TRBV28 and TRBJ1-2, with TRBD1 identical over 8 bases. The CDR3 DNA reads TGTGCCGTGCCGACAGGGGTGAATGGCTACACCTTC. This gives the protein CAVPTGVNGYTF.